This section outlines one T cell receptor (beta chain) sequence together with its context. This sample was included in a study of CXCR3-negative and CXCR3-positive naive CD8 T cells. This CDR3 is built from 13 residues. The germline V gene encodes CDR1 SQVTM and CDR2 ANQGSEA. The authors prepared UMI-labeled TRB cDNA libraries by 5' RACE. TCRdb reprocessed the 5' RACE reads, keeping one entry per CDR3 protein, no DNA. The sample is made up of about 38,000 distinct CDR3 sequences, and the top ten hold approximately 15% of it. The sequencing input was memory CD8+ T cells from blood. The source is a human donor in good health. Some clones in this sample may be carry-over from other donors' samples. This chain uses TRBV29-1 with TRBJ1-1. The CDR3: CSVDREAKLEAFF.